The clone carrying this T cell receptor (beta chain) was seen only once. Using immunoSEQ multiplex PCR, the repertoire was profiled, and TCRdb retains in-frame clones only, with some absent. The table records over 85,000 clones, around 90% of them present only once. This record comes from a study of blood T cell repertoires in COVID-19. The overall study: Nucleic acid was either cDNA or gDNA, and it came from T cells, B-cell-depleted T cells, or PBMCs.

Per the germline V gene, CDR1 is KGHDR and CDR2 is SFDVKD. This CDR3 is built from 15 residues. Trimming removed 4 bases at V and 2 bases at J, with 13 bases between. The TCR comes from a man younger than 35 with acute or convalescent COVID-19. The rearrangement uses TRBV24-1 and TRBJ2-5, with D perhaps matching TRBD1 (6 bases). The sequencing sample was made of peripheral blood. The CDR3 DNA reads TGTGCCACCAGTGAAATTCAAGGACAGCAAGAGACCCAGTACTTC. Translated: CATSEIQGQQETQYF.